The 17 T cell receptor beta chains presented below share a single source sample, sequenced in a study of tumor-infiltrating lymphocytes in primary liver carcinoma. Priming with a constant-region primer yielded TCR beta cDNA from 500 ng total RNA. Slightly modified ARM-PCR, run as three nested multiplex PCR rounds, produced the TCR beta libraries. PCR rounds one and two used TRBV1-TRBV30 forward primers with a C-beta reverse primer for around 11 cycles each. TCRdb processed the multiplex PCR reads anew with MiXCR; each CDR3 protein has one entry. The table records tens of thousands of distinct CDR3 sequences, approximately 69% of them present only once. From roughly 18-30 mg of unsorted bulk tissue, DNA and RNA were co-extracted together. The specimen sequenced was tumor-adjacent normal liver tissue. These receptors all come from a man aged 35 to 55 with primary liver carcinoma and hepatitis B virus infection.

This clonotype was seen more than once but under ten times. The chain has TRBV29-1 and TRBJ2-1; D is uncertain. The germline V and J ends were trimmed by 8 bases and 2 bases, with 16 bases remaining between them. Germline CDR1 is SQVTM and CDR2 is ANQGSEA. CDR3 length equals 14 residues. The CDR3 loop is CSIGRQLAYNEQFF. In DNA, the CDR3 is TGCAGCATTGGGCGCCAATTAGCCTACAATGAGCAGTTCTTC.

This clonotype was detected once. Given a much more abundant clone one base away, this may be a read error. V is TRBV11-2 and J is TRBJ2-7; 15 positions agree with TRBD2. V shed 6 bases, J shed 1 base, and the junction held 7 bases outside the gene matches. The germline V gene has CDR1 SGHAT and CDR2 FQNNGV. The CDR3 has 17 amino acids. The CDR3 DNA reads TGTGCCAGCAGTCAAGGACTAGCGGGAGGGTGGTCCTACGAGCAGTACTTC. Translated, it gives CASSQGLAGGWSYEQYF.

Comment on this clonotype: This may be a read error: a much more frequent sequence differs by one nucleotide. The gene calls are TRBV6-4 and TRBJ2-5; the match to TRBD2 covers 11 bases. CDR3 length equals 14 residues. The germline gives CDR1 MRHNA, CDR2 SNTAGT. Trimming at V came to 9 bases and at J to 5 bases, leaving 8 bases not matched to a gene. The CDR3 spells CASSTTSGGETQYF. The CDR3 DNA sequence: TGTGCCAGTAGCACCACTAGCGGGGGTGAGACCCAGTACTTC.

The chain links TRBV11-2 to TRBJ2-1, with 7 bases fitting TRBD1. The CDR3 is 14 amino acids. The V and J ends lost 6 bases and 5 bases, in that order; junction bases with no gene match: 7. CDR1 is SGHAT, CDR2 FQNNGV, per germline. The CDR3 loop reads CASRPRQGDNEQFF. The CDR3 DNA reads TGTGCCAGCAGGCCACGACAGGGAGACAATGAGCAGTTCTTC.

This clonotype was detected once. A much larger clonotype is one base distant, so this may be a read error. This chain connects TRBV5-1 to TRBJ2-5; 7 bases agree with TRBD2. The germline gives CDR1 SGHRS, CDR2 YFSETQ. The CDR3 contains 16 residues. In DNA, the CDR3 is TGCGCCAGCAGCCCGGGTTCGAGCGGGGCGCAAGAGGCCCAGTACTTC. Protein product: CASSPGSSGAQEAQYF.

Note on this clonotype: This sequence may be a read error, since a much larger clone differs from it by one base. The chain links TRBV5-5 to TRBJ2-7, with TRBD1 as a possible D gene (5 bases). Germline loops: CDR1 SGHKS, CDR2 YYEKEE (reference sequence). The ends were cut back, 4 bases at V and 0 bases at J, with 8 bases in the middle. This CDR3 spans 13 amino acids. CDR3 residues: CASSIQGSYEQYF. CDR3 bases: TGTGCCAGCAGCATTCAGGGCTCCTACGAGCAGTACTTC.

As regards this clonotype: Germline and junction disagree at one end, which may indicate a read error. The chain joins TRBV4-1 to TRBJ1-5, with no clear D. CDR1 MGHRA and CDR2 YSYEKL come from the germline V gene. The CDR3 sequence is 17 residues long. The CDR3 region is CVSGQQMTLYSNQPQHF. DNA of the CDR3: TGCGTCAGCGGCCAACAAATGACACTTTATAGCAATCAGCCCCAGCATTTT.

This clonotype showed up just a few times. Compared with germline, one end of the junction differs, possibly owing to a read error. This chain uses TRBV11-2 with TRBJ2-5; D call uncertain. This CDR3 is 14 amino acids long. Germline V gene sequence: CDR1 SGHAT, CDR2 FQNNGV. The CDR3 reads CANSLGRGKETQYF. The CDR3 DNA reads TGTGCCAACAGCTTAGGTCGTGGTAAAGAGACCCAGTACTTC.

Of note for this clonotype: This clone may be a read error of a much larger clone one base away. CDR3 amino acids: CASSPGIARSYEQYF. CDR3 DNA sequence: TGTGCCAGCAGTCCTGGGATTGCCCGCTCCTACGAGCAGTACTTC. The V gene is TRBV11-2, the J gene TRBJ2-7; no firm D call. The V gene's germline CDR1 is SGHAT and CDR2 FQNNGV. The V gene lost 6 bases and the J gene lost 0 bases, with 15 bases spanning the gap. There are 15 residues in the CDR3.

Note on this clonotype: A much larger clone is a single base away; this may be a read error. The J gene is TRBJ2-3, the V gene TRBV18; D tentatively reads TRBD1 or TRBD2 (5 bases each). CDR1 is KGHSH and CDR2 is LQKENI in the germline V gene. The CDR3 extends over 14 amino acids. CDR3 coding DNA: TGTGTCAGCTCACTAAATCGGGGCGCAGATACGCAGTATTTT. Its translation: CVSSLNRGADTQYF.

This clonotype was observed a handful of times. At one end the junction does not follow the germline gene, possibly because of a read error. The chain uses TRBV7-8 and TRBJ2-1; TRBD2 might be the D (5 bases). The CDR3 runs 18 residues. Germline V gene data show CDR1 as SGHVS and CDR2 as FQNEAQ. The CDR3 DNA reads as TGTGCCAGTAGCCTGCTTGGAGGCTCAGCGGTCTCCTACAATGAGCAGTCCTTC. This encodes CASSLLGGSAVSYNEQSF.

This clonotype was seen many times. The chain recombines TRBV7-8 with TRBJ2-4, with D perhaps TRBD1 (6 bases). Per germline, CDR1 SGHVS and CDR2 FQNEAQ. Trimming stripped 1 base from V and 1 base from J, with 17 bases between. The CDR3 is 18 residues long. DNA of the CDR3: TGTGCCAGCAGCTTAGTCGGCAGGGGAAGTGTGGCCAAAAACATTCAGTACTTC. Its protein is CASSLVGRGSVAKNIQYF. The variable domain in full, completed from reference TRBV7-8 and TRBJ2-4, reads GAGVSQSPRYKVAKRGQDVALRCDPISGHVSLFWYQQALGQGPEFLTYFQNEAQLDKSGLPSDRFFAERPEGSVSTLKIQRTQQEDSAVYLCASSLVGRGSVAKNIQYFGAGTRLSVL.

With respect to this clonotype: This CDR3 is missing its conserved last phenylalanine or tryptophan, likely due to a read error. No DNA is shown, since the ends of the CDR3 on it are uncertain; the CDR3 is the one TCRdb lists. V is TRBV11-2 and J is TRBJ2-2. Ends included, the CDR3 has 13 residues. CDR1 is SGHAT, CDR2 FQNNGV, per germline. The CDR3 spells CASSSQPGGEPFL.

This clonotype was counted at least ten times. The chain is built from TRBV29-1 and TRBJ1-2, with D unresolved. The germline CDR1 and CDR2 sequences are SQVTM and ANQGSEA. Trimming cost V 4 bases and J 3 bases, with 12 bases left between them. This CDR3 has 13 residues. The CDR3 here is CSVVEGIDYGYTF. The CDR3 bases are TGCAGCGTTGTGGAGGGCATCGACTATGGCTACACCTTC.

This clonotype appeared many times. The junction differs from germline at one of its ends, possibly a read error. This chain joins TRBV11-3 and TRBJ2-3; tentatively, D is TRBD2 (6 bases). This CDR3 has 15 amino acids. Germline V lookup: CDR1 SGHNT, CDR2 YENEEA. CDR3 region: CASSPISGHTDTQYF. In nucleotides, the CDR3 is TGTGCCAGCAGCCCTATCAGCGGGCACACAGATACGCAGTACTTT.

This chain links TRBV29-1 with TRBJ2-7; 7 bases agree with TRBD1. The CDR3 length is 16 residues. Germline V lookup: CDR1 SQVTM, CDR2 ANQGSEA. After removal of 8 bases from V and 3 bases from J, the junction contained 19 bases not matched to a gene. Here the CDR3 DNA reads TGCAGCATCGACCGGTCGGGGACAGTAGGAAGCTACGAGCAGTACTTC. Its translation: CSIDRSGTVGSYEQYF.

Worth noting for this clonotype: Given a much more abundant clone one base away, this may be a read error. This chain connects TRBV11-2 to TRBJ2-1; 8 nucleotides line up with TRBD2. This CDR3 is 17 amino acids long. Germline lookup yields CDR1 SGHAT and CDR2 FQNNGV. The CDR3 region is CVSSLDRGGRFYNEQFF. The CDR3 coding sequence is TGTGTCAGCAGCTTAGATAGGGGCGGGAGGTTCTACAATGAGCAGTTCTTC.